This T cell receptor (beta chain) was sequenced in a study of CD8 T cells in ankylosing spondylitis. Study results and limitations: Reportedly, matched ankylosing spondylitis synovial fluid was significantly enriched for disease-linked clones. Typical of ankylosing spondylitis blood, it appeared, was a TCR beta motif of eight highly homologous variants.

For TCR beta, libraries came from quantitative 5'-RACE with molecular barcodes. TCRdb fed the 5' RACE reads into MiXCR, producing one record per CDR3 protein. The sample lists 150,000 or so distinct CDR3 sequences; 15% to 20% were seen once. The CDR3 has 16 amino acids. Germline-derived CDR1 and CDR2 are SGHTA and FQGNSA. Trimming left V 1 base short and J 5 bases short, with 15 bases between. This clonotype was seen a handful of times. Antigen specificity is unknown. The gene calls are TRBV7-2 and TRBJ2-1; D possibly uses TRBD1 or TRBD2 (5 bases each). The source material was blood, either unsorted or a sorted T cell fraction (not recorded which). The TCR comes from a male donor with ankylosing spondylitis or in good health (not recorded which). In DNA form, the CDR3 reads TGTGCCAGCAGCTTAGGGTCAGCGGTGGGGGACAATGAGCAGTTCTTC. Translation: CASSLGSAVGDNEQFF.